This T cell receptor beta chain was recorded in a study of cytomegalovirus exposure and HLA in healthy donors. Turning to this clone: Its antigen is currently unknown.

Whole-study findings and limits: Available immune exposure information covered CMV serostatus only. Cytomegalovirus status was reportedly diagnosed by the classifier with high specificity and sensitivity. Analysis was carried out at a later point, and it linked a missense DCLRE1C variant to TCR beta V- and J-gene trimming.

Primers: 60 Vbeta forward and 13 Jbeta reverse. Profiling relied on immunoSEQ multiplex PCR, and the TCRdb table lists in-frame clones only, not all of them. This repertoire includes 20,000 to 25,000 clones. Sequenced sample: PBMCs. This clonotype originated in a male donor in good health and CMV-seropositive.

This chain's CDR3 is CASSQAGGFTGELFF. The CDR3 nucleotides read TGCGCCAGCAGCCAAGCGGGAGGATTTACCGGGGAGCTGTTTTTT. V is TRBV4-1 and J is TRBJ2-2; 7 positions agree with TRBD2. Germline V gives CDR1 MGHRA, CDR2 YSYEKL. The CDR3 spans 15 residues. Trimming cost V 1 base and J 5 bases; bases outside gene matches: 4.